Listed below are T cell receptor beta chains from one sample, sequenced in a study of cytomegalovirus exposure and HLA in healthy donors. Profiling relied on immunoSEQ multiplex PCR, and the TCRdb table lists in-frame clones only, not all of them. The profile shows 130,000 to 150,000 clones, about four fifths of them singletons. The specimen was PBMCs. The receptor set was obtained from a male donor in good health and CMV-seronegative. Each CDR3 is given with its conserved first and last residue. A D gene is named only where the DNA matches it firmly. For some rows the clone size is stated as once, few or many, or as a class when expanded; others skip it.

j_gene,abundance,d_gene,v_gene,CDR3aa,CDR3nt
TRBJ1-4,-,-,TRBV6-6,CASSYRQPGNEKLFF,TGTGCCAGCAGTTACCGACAGCCAGGGAATGAAAAACTGTTTTTT
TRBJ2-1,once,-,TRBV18,CASSPRLTQNNEQFF,TGTGCCAGCTCACCACGTCTTACACAGAACAATGAGCAGTTCTTC
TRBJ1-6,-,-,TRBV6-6,CASGTELFSPLHF,TGTGCCAGCGGTACGGAGCTGTTTTCACCCCTCCACTTT
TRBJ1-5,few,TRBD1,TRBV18,CASSPRQGKNQPQHF,TGTGCCAGCTCACCACGACAGGGGAAAAATCAGCCCCAGCATTTT
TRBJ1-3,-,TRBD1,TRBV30,CAWSVNRGHTIYF,TGTGCCTGGAGTGTGAACAGGGGGCACACCATATATTTT
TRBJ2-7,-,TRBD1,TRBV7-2,CASSPGTGRYEQYF,TGTGCCAGCAGCCCTGGGACAGGGAGATACGAGCAGTACTTC
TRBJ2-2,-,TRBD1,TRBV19,CASTEQGWEPGELFF,TGTGCCAGTACCGAACAGGGGTGGGAACCCGGGGAGCTGTTTTTT
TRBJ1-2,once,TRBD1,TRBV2,CASSEWQGVDGYTF,TGTGCCAGCAGTGAATGGCAGGGGGTTGATGGCTACACCTTC
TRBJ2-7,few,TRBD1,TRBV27,CASKRQGIYEQYF,TGTGCCAGCAAACGACAGGGAATCTACGAGCAGTACTTC
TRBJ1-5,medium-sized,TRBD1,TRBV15,CATSKRQGGHQPQHF,TGTGCCACCAGCAAGCGACAGGGGGGCCATCAGCCCCAGCATTTT
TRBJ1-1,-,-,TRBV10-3,CAIGRANTEAFF,TGTGCCATCGGCAGGGCGAACACTGAAGCTTTCTTT
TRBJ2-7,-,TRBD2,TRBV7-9,CASSSGGLNEQYF,TGTGCCAGCAGCTCGGGGGGGTTGAACGAGCAGTACTTC
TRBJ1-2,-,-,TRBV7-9,CASSLDFKPHGYTF,TGTGCCAGCAGCTTGGACTTCAAGCCACATGGCTACACCTTC
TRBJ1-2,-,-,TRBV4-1,CASSQDWPVDYGYTF,TGCGCCAGCAGCCAAGATTGGCCAGTCGATTATGGCTACACCTTC
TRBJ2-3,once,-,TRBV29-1,CSVGGLGGATDTQYF,TGCAGCGTTGGAGGATTAGGAGGGGCGACAGATACGCAGTATTTT
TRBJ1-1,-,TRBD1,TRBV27,CASSLTGGANTEAFF,TGTGCCAGCAGTTTGACAGGGGGGGCGAACACTGAAGCTTTCTTT
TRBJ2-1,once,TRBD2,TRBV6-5,CASSPPGLPRNQFF,TGTGCCAGCAGTCCGCCGGGACTACCTAGGAACCAGTTCTTC
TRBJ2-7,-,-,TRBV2,CASSEAVGFSYEQYF,TGTGCCAGCAGTGAAGCGGTCGGTTTCTCCTACGAGCAGTACTTC
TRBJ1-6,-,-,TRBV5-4,CASSLGGPGSPLHF,TGTGCCAGCAGCTTGGGGGGGCCGGGATCACCCCTCCACTTT
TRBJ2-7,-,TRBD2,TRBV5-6,CASSPVGASGPYEQYF,TGTGCCAGCAGCCCCGTCGGAGCTAGCGGCCCCTACGAGCAGTACTTC
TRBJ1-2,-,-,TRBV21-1,CASSKRAQGAEGYTF,TGTGCCAGCAGCAAACGAGCACAGGGGGCAGAGGGCTACACCTTC
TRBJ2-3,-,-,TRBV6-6,CASSSPEGGAADTQYF,TGTGCCAGCAGTTCCCCCGAAGGGGGGGCGGCAGATACGCAGTATTTT
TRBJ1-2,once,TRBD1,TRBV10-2,CASSPDRRYPPYGYTF,TGCGCCAGCAGTCCGGACAGGCGCTACCCCCCCTATGGCTACACCTTC
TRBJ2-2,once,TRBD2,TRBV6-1,CASLTSGGAAGELFF,TGTGCCAGCCTCACTAGCGGGGGGGCGGCCGGGGAGCTGTTTTTT
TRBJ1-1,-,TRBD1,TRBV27,CASSLVSRRGREAFF,TGTGCCAGCAGTTTAGTATCGAGGAGGGGGCGAGAAGCTTTCTTT
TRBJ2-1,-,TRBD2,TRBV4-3,CASSPRAGGGEQFF,TGCGCCAGCAGCCCCAGGGCGGGGGGCGGTGAGCAGTTCTTC
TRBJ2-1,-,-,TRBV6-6,CASSPPGGEYNEQFF,TGTGCCAGCAGTCCCCCGGGGGGCGAGTACAATGAGCAGTTCTTC
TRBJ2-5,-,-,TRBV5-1,CASRLGYQGLETQYF,TGCGCCAGCAGGCTTGGGTATCAGGGTTTGGAGACCCAGTACTTC
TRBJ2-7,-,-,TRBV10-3,CAIRRGRDEQYF,TGTGCCATCAGGCGGGGCAGGGACGAGCAGTACTTC
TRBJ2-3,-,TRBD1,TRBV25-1,CASSEGRGDTQYF,TGTGCCAGCAGTGAGGGCAGGGGGGATACGCAGTATTTT
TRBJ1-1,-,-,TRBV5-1,CASSPRTALNTEAFF,TGCGCCAGCAGCCCTCGGACAGCTTTGAACACTGAAGCTTTCTTT
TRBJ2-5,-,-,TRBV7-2,CASSLVWGGPQETQYF,TGTGCCAGCAGCTTAGTTTGGGGGGGGCCCCAAGAGACCCAGTACTTC
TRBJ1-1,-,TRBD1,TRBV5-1,CASSLLGQGSLNTEAFF,TGCGCCAGCAGCTTGCTAGGACAGGGTAGTTTGAACACTGAAGCTTTCTTT
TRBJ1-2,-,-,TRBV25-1,CASSDEARGVYGYTF,TGTGCCAGCAGTGATGAGGCCCGGGGGGTCTATGGCTACACCTTC
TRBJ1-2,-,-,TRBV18,CASSPPGQLYGYTF,TGTGCCAGCTCACCACCGGGGCAGCTCTATGGCTACACCTTC
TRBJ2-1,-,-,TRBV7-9,CASSSPLNEQFF,TGTGCCAGCAGCTCTCCCCTGAATGAGCAGTTCTTC
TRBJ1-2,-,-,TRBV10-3,CAISDVGPALGGGYTF,TGTGCCATCAGTGATGTCGGGCCGGCGCTCGGGGGTGGCTACACCTTC
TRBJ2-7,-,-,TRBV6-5,CASSFWGTGLAYEQYF,TGTGCCAGCAGTTTCTGGGGAACAGGGCTTGCCTACGAGCAGTACTTC
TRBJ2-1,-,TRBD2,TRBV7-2,CASSTWTSNNEQFF,TGTGCCAGCAGCACATGGACTAGCAACAATGAGCAGTTCTTC
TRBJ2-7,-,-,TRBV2,CASLPPEGISYEQYF,TGTGCCAGCCTCCCCCCGGAGGGGATCTCCTACGAGCAGTACTTC
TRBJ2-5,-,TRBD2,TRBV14,CASSRWALAGGLETQYF,TGTGCCAGCAGCCGATGGGCACTAGCGGGAGGTTTGGAGACCCAGTACTTC
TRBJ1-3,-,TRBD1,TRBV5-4,CASSLDGTGYSGNTIYF,TGTGCCAGCAGCTTGGATGGGACAGGGTACTCTGGAAACACCATATATTTT
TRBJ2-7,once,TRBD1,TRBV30,CAWSYPGQGVSYEQYF,TGTGCCTGGAGTTACCCGGGACAGGGAGTCTCCTACGAGCAGTACTTC
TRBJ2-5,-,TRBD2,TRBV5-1,CASSLSSGRVETQYF,TGCGCCAGCAGCTTGAGTAGCGGGAGGGTAGAGACCCAGTACTTC
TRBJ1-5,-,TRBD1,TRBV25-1,CASSDPGTGELEPQHF,TGTGCCAGCAGTGACCCCGGGACAGGGGAGTTGGAGCCCCAGCATTTT
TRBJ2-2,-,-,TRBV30,CAWTHFRGITGELFF,TGTGCCTGGACCCATTTCCGGGGTATCACCGGGGAGCTGTTTTTT
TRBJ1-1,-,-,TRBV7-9,CASKSALEAFF,TGTGCCAGCAAGAGTGCCTTGGAAGCTTTCTTT
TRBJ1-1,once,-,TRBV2,CASITPTGTSVGTEAFF,TGTGCCAGCATCACCCCAACAGGCACATCCGTGGGAACTGAAGCTTTCTTT
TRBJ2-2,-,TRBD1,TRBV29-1,CSVRTGSLVGGSNTGELFF,TGCAGCGTACGGACAGGGTCGCTCGTCGGGGGATCGAACACCGGGGAGCTGTTTTTT
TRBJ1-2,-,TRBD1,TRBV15,CATSHPQGGNYGYPF,TGTGCCACCAGTCACCCCCAAGGGGGCAACTATGGCTACCCCTTC
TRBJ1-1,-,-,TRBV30,CAWSQGNTEAFF,TGTGCCTGGTCACAGGGGAACACTGAAGCTTTCTTT
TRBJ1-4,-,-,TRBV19,CASSTQIQGITNEKLFF,TGTGCCAGTAGTACGCAAATCCAGGGGATAACTAATGAAAAACTGTTTTTT
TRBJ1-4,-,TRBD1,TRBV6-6,CASSRPGQGQEKLFF,TGTGCCAGCAGCCGACCGGGACAGGGCCAAGAAAAACTGTTTTTT
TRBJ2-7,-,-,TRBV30,CAWSGDDRYEQYF,TGTGCCTGGAGTGGCGACGACAGGTACGAGCAGTACTTC
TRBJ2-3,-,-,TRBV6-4,CASSDTGGSTDTQYF,TGTGCCAGCAGTGACACCGGCGGGAGCACAGATACGCAGTATTTT